The subject of this entry is one TCR beta chain. Its antigen is unknown. No clone much larger than this one lies a single base away; base qualities are absent. From cysteine to phenylalanine, the CDR3 is 15 amino acids long. Only CDR3 DNA is held: 45 bases, read in frame from base 1. The V end gives up 4 bases and the J end 6 bases, leaving 9 bases in the junction not matched to a gene. As encoded in the germline V gene (reference sequence), CDR1 is SGHNT while CDR2 is YYREEE. After less than eleven days of culture, CD4+ T cells were isolated with the EasySep CD4+ T cell isolation kit. Two doses of either the BNT162b2 or the mRNA-1273 mRNA SARS-CoV-2 vaccine were administered to participants. Healthy vaccine recipients had no prior SARS-CoV-2 infection, confirmed by negative nucleocapsid antibodies before and after vaccination. Half of the culture medium was replaced with fresh IL-2-containing medium on days 3 and 7. Unless noted otherwise, every peptide stimulation condition was grown in triplicate wells. Using Ficoll-Paque Plus gradient centrifugation, PBMC were separated from whole blood and then either used fresh or cryopreserved at -140C. The QIAamp micro DNA kit was used to extract genomic DNA from the cultured CD4+ T cells.

The method was the immunoSEQ multiplex PCR assay. TCR beta CDR3 sequencing was performed on DNA from the cultured, isolated CD4+ T cells. The published analysis was carried out like this. The analysis removed non-productive TCR sequences, trimmed reads to the CDR3 region, and retained only CDR3s that were 7 or more amino acids long. The MANAFEST web app was used to identify antigen-specific clonotypes by comparing expansion in peptide wells with expansion in reference cultures. For clones to be considered positive, expansion at FDR<0.05 versus reference and all other wells, an odds ratio above 5, and a frequency above 0.1% in two replicate wells were required. A clonotype was called cross-reactive if it was significantly expanded both in SARS-CoV-2 spike wells and in at least one common cold coronavirus spike condition. Levenshtein distance calculated with the stringdist R package was used to assess CDR3 similarity, and unrooted trees were constructed with ape in R 3.6.1. TCRdb's version of the immuneACCESS table is confined to in-frame rearrangements and falls short of the full clone set. An unresolved V gene accounts for under half of the shortfall where checked; the remainder is of unknown origin. Clone size and V and J calls were adopted from that table, with D and trimming inferred from the DNA. The sample contains approximately 29,000 clones, around two thirds of them found a single time. The ten largest clones represent about 16% of the sample.

These data originate in a study of vaccination effects on CD4 cells after COVID-19 (dated by TCRdb to 2021 to 2024). Turning to the overall study: In the ViraFEST assay, PBMC were stimulated with viral peptide pools, and antigen-specific CD4+ T cell clonotypes were then identified by expansion using TCR sequencing. The study compared SARS-CoV-2 spike-specific CD4+ TCR repertoires before and after mRNA vaccination in COVID-19 convalescent patients and infection-naive vaccine recipients. Cultures from other donors in the study were sequenced using the Oncomine TCR Beta short-read assay on an Illumina iSeq 100. Post-vaccine samples across the study were collected a median of 72 days after the second dose, with a range of 14 to 241. Altogether, around 11 COVID-19 convalescent patients and a handful of SARS-CoV-2-naive healthy vaccine recipients made up the full study. A few million PBMC per well were cultured with about 9 ug/ml peptides in IMDM containing roughly 5% human AB serum, around 10 IU/ml IL-2 and gentamicin.

What the research found in general, with its limitations: Marked clonal contraction was observed in both infection-induced and vaccine-induced clones at late post-vaccination timepoints, consistent with waning T cell responses. Among healthy vaccine recipients, nearly all vaccine-induced clones were SARS-CoV-2 mono-reactive, and only 1 of 255 was cross-reactive with common cold coronaviruses. Limitations of the study were the small number of convalescent patients and the absence of early post-infection timepoints.

This receptor chain uses TRBV5-4 and TRBJ2-3, and TRBD2 matches 9 of the central bases. This receptor was obtained from a human donor who received a COVID-19 vaccine. The material was CD4+ T cells from PBMCs cultured without peptide, obtained after COVID-19 vaccination. Here the CDR3 is given as CASSSWAGGPDTQYF. The DNA is TGTGCCAGCAGCAGCTGGGCGGGAGGGCCTGATACGCAGTATTTT.